These 25 T cell receptor beta chains share one sample of origin, sequenced in a study of low-dose radiotherapy and immunotherapy resistance in tumors (dated by TCRdb to about 2022). First-strand cDNA was synthesized with Superscript III and a set of TRAV- and TRBV-specific primers, covering both TCRalpha and TCRbeta chains. A roughly 20-cycle PCR with Phusion amplified the TCRs, pairing a constant-region primer with the adapter that was attached to the V primers. Using fastp at Q25 and MiXCR, TCRdb reprocessed the public reads and kept productive beta chains. Each CDR3 protein appears once, grouped with its most common genes and DNA. This sample holds under 15,000 distinct CDR3 sequences; roughly 72% were observed only once. 3.4% of the sample goes to the ten largest clones. The receptors were sampled from a human donor with advanced metastatic prostate, ovarian, gallbladder or colorectal cancer (not recorded which). This table probably holds off-target reads from a library built for another chain.

This clonotype was recorded once. The rearrangement uses TRBV14 and TRBJ2-7; D not resolved. Looked up from germline, CDR1 is SGHDN and CDR2 is FVKESK. V lost 0 bases, J lost 12 bases, and 18 bases lay in between. The CDR3 sequence is 14 residues long. CDR3 sequence: CASSQEPLPAESYF. The CDR3 nucleotides are TGTGCCAGCAGCCAAGAACCGTTGCCGGCCGAGTCGTACTTC.

The chain joins TRBV5-6 to TRBJ2-6; maybe TRBD1 (6 bases). The V gene lost 4 bases and the J gene lost 0 bases, with 11 bases spanning the gap. The CDR3 loop spans 16 amino acids. Per germline, CDR1 SGHDT and CDR2 YYEEEE. Here the CDR3 reads CASSPWTASGANVLTF. DNA of the CDR3: TGTGCCAGCAGCCCCTGGACAGCCTCTGGGGCCAACGTCCTGACTTTC.

V usage is TRBV4-2 and J usage is TRBJ1-4, with D hard to call. The V end was cut by 6 bases, the J end by 5 bases, with 10 bases between. Looked up from germline, CDR1 is LGHNA and CDR2 is YNFKEQ. The CDR3 has 13 residues. The CDR3 protein is CASSREDNEKLFF. In DNA form, the CDR3 reads TGTGCCAGCAGTCGAGAGGACAATGAAAAACTGTTTTTT.

This clonotype appeared a single time. J is TRBJ2-5 and V is TRBV3-1; no firm D call. The V gene lost 1 base and the J gene lost 4 bases, with 4 bases spanning the gap. This CDR3 comprises 12 residues. CDR1 is LGHDT and CDR2 is YNNKEL in the germline V gene (reference sequence). The CDR3 here is CASSQVGETQYF. The CDR3, as DNA: TGTGCCAGCAGCCAAGTAGGAGAGACCCAGTACTTC.

V and J are TRBV15 and TRBJ2-6; 7 nucleotides match TRBD1. Germline assignment: CDR1 LNHNV and CDR2 YYDKDF (reference sequence). CDR3 length: 18 amino acids. Losses at the gene ends were 0 bases for V and 0 bases for J; bases not matched to a gene: 5. CDR3 loop: CATSRERDSFSGANVLTF. The CDR3 nucleotides are TGTGCCACCAGCAGAGAAAGGGACAGCTTCTCTGGGGCCAACGTCCTGACTTTC.

The chain recombines TRBV10-3 with TRBJ2-1; D is perhaps TRBD2 (6 bases). V shed 6 bases and J shed 9 bases, with 12 bases lying between them. Germline assignment: CDR1 ENHRY and CDR2 SYGVKD. The CDR3 length is 12 residues. CDR3 residues: CAIRTTSAEQFF. As DNA, the CDR3 is TGTGCCATCAGGACGACTAGTGCTGAGCAGTTCTTC.

This chain joins TRBV7-8 and TRBJ2-7; 8 bases are a match to TRBD1. The J segment lost 4 bases and the V segment lost 4 bases, leaving 6 bases of the junction unmatched. Germline V gives CDR1 SGHVS, CDR2 FQNEAQ. This CDR3 is 14 amino acids long. For the CDR3, the DNA is TGTGCCAGCAGCTCCGGACAGGGAGTGTACGAGCAGTACTTC. Translated, it gives CASSSGQGVYEQYF.

The CDR3 bases are TGTGCCAGCAGCTTAGGGTTTGTCTCCGAGCAGTACTTC. This codes for CASSLGFVSEQYF. The chain is built from TRBV7-8 and TRBJ2-7, with D unclear. V gave up 1 base and J gave up 6 bases, with 10 bases separating them. Per germline, CDR1 SGHVS and CDR2 FQNEAQ. This CDR3 is built from 13 residues.

This chain links TRBV18 with TRBJ2-7, with D unclear. V lost 1 base and J 5 bases, leaving 6 bases between the germline ends. Germline V CDR1 and CDR2: KGHSH, LQKENI. The CDR3 length is 12 residues. The CDR3 nucleotides read TGTGCCAGCTCACCACAGGCCCACGAGCAGTACTTC. Its translation is CASSPQAHEQYF.

This chain uses TRBV6-2 or TRBV6-3 with TRBJ1-2, with unresolved D. Germline V gene data show CDR1 as MNHEY and CDR2 as SVGEGT. This CDR3 has 15 residues. Trimming removed 5 bases at V and 0 bases at J, with 13 bases between. CDR3 coding DNA: TGTGCCAGCAGTCAACGACGGGGATCTAACTATGGCTACACCTTC. Translating it yields CASSQRRGSNYGYTF.

The chain is built from TRBV19 and TRBJ2-3, with D unclear. Germline CDR1 LNHDA, CDR2 SQIVND (reference sequence). The ends were cut back, 4 bases at V and 4 bases at J, with 12 bases in the middle. The CDR3 extends over 14 amino acids. The CDR3 nucleotides are TGTGCCAGTAGTAAAAACCCAACGTCAGATACGCAGTATTTT. It translates to CASSKNPTSDTQYF.

This rearrangement joins TRBV28 to TRBJ2-7; 11 bases are a match to TRBD2. Germline values: CDR1 MDHEN, CDR2 SYDVKM. Trimming cost V 4 bases and J 6 bases; bases outside gene matches: 8. The CDR3 contains 15 residues. The CDR3 protein is CASSSNSGRAGEQYF. DNA for the CDR3: TGTGCCAGCAGTTCCAATAGCGGGAGGGCCGGCGAGCAGTACTTC. Based on the CDR3 plus reference TRBV28 and TRBJ2-7, the full variable domain is DVKVTQSSRYLVKRTGEKVFLECVQDMDHENMFWYRQDPGLGLRLIYFSYDVKMKEKGDIPEGYSVSREKKERFSLILESASTNQTSMYLCASSSNSGRAGEQYFGPGTRLTVT.

This clonotype was counted between two and nine times. One junction end disagrees with the germline gene, perhaps due to a read error. The CDR3: CASSLGEGVNVLTF. The CDR3, as DNA: TGCGCCAGCAGCTTGGGAGAGGGGGTCAACGTCCTGACTTTC. The gene calls are TRBV5-1 and TRBJ2-6, with D perhaps TRBD1 (6 bases). In germline, CDR1 is SGHRS, CDR2 YFSETQ. CDR3 length: 14 residues.

As concerns this clonotype: Relative to the germline gene, one junction end is altered; a read error may explain this. The chain links TRBV12-3 or TRBV12-4 to TRBJ2-7, with 7 bases identical to TRBD2. This CDR3 region has 17 residues. The CDR3 DNA reads as TGTACCAGCAGTTTAGGTCATTTAAGGGGAGGGAGATACGAGCAGTACTTC. Translating it yields CTSSLGHLRGGRYEQYF.

The V and J genes are TRBV29-1 and TRBJ2-7; D is possibly TRBD2 (5 bases). The germline V gene has CDR1 SQVTM and CDR2 ANQGSEA. Trimming took 8 bases from V and 3 from J, leaving 17 bases between them. This CDR3 is built from 13 residues. As DNA, the CDR3 is TGCAGCTGCGGAGGTGGAGGAGACTACGAGCAGTACTTC. As protein: CSCGGGGDYEQYF.

This clonotype has only one observation. The chain carries TRBV7-2 and TRBJ2-5, with 14 bases aligning to TRBD2. The CDR3 covers 16 residues. Germline CDR1 reads SGHTA; CDR2 reads FQGNSA. V lost 5 bases, J lost 2 bases, and 4 bases stayed unmatched. This chain's CDR3 is CASSLGTSGGQETQYF. CDR3 bases: TGTGCCAGCAGCCTCGGGACTAGCGGGGGACAAGAGACCCAGTACTTC.

V usage is TRBV10-3 and J usage is TRBJ2-2; possibly TRBD2 for D (6 bases). Trimming shortened V by 8 bases and J by 0 bases, and 10 bases separated the two germline ends. This CDR3 is built from 14 residues. The germline CDR1 and CDR2 sequences are ENHRY and SYGVKD. CDR3 protein: CAIGGTANTGELFF. The CDR3 DNA is TGTGCCATCGGGGGGACGGCGAACACCGGGGAGCTGTTTTTT.

The rearrangement links TRBV5-1 to TRBJ2-1, with D possibly matching TRBD1 (5 bases). Deletions cut 0 bases from V and 0 bases from J, with 7 bases between. Germline V gene lookup returns CDR1 SGHRS and CDR2 YFSETQ. CDR3 length: 15 amino acids. The CDR3 DNA sequence: TGCGCCAGCAGCTTGGAGACAGCCTCCTACAATGAGCAGTTCTTC. Translation: CASSLETASYNEQFF.

This chain links TRBV7-8 with TRBJ2-7; 9 bases agree with TRBD1. Unmatched junction bases numbered 12, after V lost 5 bases and J lost 13 bases. This CDR3 has 13 residues. Germline V gene lookup returns CDR1 SGHVS and CDR2 FQNEAQ. The CDR3 sequence: CASSQTRQGVLYF. DNA for the CDR3: TGTGCCAGCAGCCAAACAAGACAGGGGGTCCTATACTTC.

The rearrangement joins TRBV29-1 to TRBJ2-5, with TRBD2 matching over 7 bases. V shed 8 bases, J shed 4 bases, and the junction held 16 bases outside the gene matches. CDR3 length: 15 amino acids. CDR1 and CDR2 from the germline V gene are SQVTM and ANQGSEA. The CDR3 reads CSILAGLQERETQYF. CDR3 DNA: TGCAGCATATTAGCGGGCCTGCAGGAACGAGAGACCCAGTACTTC.

The rearrangement uses TRBV28 and TRBJ1-3; no clear D. The CDR3 sequence is 13 residues long. The germline V and J ends were trimmed by 4 bases and 1 base, with 5 bases remaining between them. The germline V gene has CDR1 MDHEN and CDR2 SYDVKM. CDR3 in amino acids: CASSWASGNTIYF. DNA of the CDR3: TGTGCCAGCAGTTGGGCATCTGGAAACACCATATATTTT.

J is TRBJ2-7 and V is TRBV13; TRBD1 aligns across 9 bases. The V and J ends lost 5 bases and 2 bases, in that order; junction bases with no gene match: 7. Germline CDR1 PRHDT, CDR2 FYEKMQ (reference sequence). The CDR3 length is 15 residues. This CDR3 is CASSGPGQGPYEQYF. CDR3 DNA sequence: TGTGCCAGCAGCGGACCGGGACAGGGCCCCTACGAGCAGTACTTC.

The V and J genes are TRBV18 and TRBJ1-3, with 11 bases that match TRBD1. Trimming at V came to 3 bases and at J to 4 bases, leaving 5 bases not matched to a gene. Germline V gene sequence: CDR1 KGHSH, CDR2 LQKENI. This CDR3 has 16 amino acids. The CDR3 reads CASSPQRTGGGNTIYF. The CDR3 coding sequence is TGTGCCAGCTCACCCCAACGGACAGGGGGCGGAAACACCATATATTTT.

CDR3 in amino acids: CASSPTSGVSYNEQFF. CDR3 in DNA: TGTGCCAGCAGCCCGACTAGCGGGGTTAGTTACAATGAGCAGTTCTTC. This chain uses TRBV28 with TRBJ2-1; the match to TRBD2 covers 11 bases. V dropped 6 bases and J dropped 4; count of bases not matched to a gene: 8. Germline V CDR1 and CDR2: MDHEN, SYDVKM. This CDR3 is built from 16 residues.

V usage is TRBV27 and J usage is TRBJ2-1, with unresolved D. Germline CDR1 is MNHEY and CDR2 is SMNVEV (reference sequence). Trimming stripped 1 base from V and 7 bases from J, with 8 bases between. The CDR3 runs to 13 residues. The DNA of the CDR3 is TGTGCCAGCAGTTTATTTAGGGCTAATGAGCAGTTCTTC. This encodes CASSLFRANEQFF.